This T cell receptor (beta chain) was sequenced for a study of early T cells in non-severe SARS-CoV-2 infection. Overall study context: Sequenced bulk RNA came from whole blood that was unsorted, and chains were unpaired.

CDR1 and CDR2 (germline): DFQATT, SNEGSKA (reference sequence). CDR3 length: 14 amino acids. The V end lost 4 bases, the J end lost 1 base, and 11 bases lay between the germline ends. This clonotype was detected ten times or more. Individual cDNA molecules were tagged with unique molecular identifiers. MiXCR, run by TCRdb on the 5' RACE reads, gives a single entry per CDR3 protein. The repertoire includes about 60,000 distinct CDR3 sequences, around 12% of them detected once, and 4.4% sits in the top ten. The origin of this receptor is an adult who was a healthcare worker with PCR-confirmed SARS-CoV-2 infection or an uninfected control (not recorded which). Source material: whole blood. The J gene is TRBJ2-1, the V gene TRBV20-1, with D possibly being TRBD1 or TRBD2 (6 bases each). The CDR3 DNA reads TGCAGTGCTAAAGGGGGGAGTTCCTACAATGAGCAGTTCTTC. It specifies CSAKGGSSYNEQFF.